The clone carrying this T cell receptor (beta chain) was detected only a few times. These data are taken from a study of regulatory T cells in long-lasting Graves disease. Study overall: A definition of persistent Graves' disease required over 5 years of antithyroid drugs plus positive TSH receptor antibodies.

The CDR3 totals 15 residues. V gave up 1 base and J gave up 4 bases; unmatched junction bases: 7. Germline CDR1 reads SGHDT; CDR2 reads YYEEEE. Noted time point: persistent/refractory GD, antithyroid drugs over 5 years with positive TRAb. Scientists built the TCR library using RNA that was extracted from PBMCs. HTBI primers from iRepertoire and Arm-PCR of CDR3 regions yielded the TCR beta libraries. In the authors' workflow: Detected in the samples were about 60 TRBV and approximately 14 TRBJ segments. TCRdb used MiXCR to reprocess the multiplex PCR reads, holding one entry per CDR3 protein. Clone size and V and J calls follow TCRdb, not the original study. Counted here are hundreds of thousands of distinct CDR3 sequences, around 21% occurring once; the ten biggest clones make up less than 25%.

The chain links TRBV5-6 to TRBJ1-2; 7 positions match TRBD1. This specimen was peripheral blood mononuclear cells (PBMCs), taken when the disease was refractory, from a patient treated with antithyroid drugs. This clonotype was obtained from a female donor with Graves disease. This chain's CDR3 is CASSLQSTGPYGYTF. In DNA, the CDR3 is TGTGCCAGCAGCTTGCAATCGACAGGGCCCTATGGCTACACCTTC.